Listed below are T cell receptor beta chains from one sample, sequenced in a study of shared clonotypes between healthy human individuals. Clones were read by immunoSEQ multiplex PCR, and TCRdb kept only the in-frame ones, dropping some. The sample yields under 1,100,000 clones, approximately 80% seen once. Material for sequencing was memory CD4+ T cells from PBMCs. These receptors were collected from a man younger than 35 in good health. Some clones in this sample may be carry-over from other donors' samples. Each CDR3 is given with its conserved first and last residue. The D gene is left open where the match is weak. Size tells how often a clone was seen (once, few, many) or the class of an expanded clone, and some rows leave it out.

>TRBV28|TRBJ1-5|.|16|.
CASSFAEIGSGQPQHF
TGTGCCAGCAGTTTTGCAGAAATAGGGAGCGGTCAGCCCCAGCATTTT
>TRBV11-2|TRBJ2-5|TRBD2|15|.
CASTLGLAGDETQYF
TGTGCCAGCACCCTAGGACTAGCGGGAGACGAGACCCAGTACTTC
>TRBV19|TRBJ1-2|TRBD1|12|.
CASQDRAYGYTF
TGTGCCAGTCAGGACAGGGCCTACGGCTACACCTTC
>TRBV5-1|TRBJ1-2|TRBD1|15|.
CASSPQGAESGGYTF
TGCGCCAGCAGCCCGCAGGGGGCTGAGTCGGGTGGCTACACCTTC
>TRBV5-1|TRBJ2-1|TRBD2|15|few
CASSLTSAGGNEQFF
TGCGCCAGCAGCCTGACTAGCGCGGGGGGCAATGAGCAGTTCTTC
>TRBV28|TRBJ2-5|TRBD1|16|.
CASSFWRTGTQETQYF
TGTGCCAGCAGTTTTTGGAGGACAGGGACACAAGAGACCCAGTACTTC
>TRBV19|TRBJ1-4|.|13|.
CASSPTTNEKLFF
TGTGCCAGTTCACCTACAACTAATGAAAAACTGTTTTTT
>TRBV18|TRBJ1-5|.|15|.
CASSQDWGSNQPQHF
TGTGCCAGCTCCCAGGATTGGGGGAGCAATCAGCCCCAGCATTTT
>TRBV7-2|TRBJ2-7|TRBD2|14|.
CASSLSGRLGEQYF
TGTGCCAGCAGCTTGAGCGGGAGGTTAGGCGAGCAGTACTTC
>TRBV25-1|TRBJ2-3|TRBD2|15|.
CASSELGGSTDTQYF
TGTGCCAGCAGTGAATTAGGCGGGAGTACAGATACGCAGTATTTT
>TRBV27|TRBJ2-1|.|15|.
CASSPTGVISNEQFF
TGTGCCAGCAGTCCGACGGGGGTGATTAGTAATGAGCAGTTCTTC
>TRBV29-1|TRBJ2-7|.|15|.
CSVEDTGRRSYEQYF
TGCAGCGTTGAAGATACGGGGAGACGCTCCTACGAGCAGTACTTC
>TRBV9|TRBJ2-1|.|15|.
CASSVEADSYNEQFF
TGTGCCAGCAGCGTAGAGGCGGACTCCTACAATGAGCAGTTCTTC
>TRBV27|TRBJ1-2|.|19|many
CASRQKYRPGRLGVDGYTF
TGTGCCAGCAGGCAGAAATACCGACCCGGCCGGCTGGGGGTGGATGGCTACACCTTC
>TRBV6-5|TRBJ2-7|.|15|.
CASSLSRDPAYEQYF
TGTGCCAGCAGTTTATCGCGGGACCCCGCCTACGAGCAGTACTTC
>TRBV6-6|TRBJ2-3|.|15|.
CASSYSGSRTDTQYF
TGTGCCAGCAGTTACTCGGGGAGTCGGACAGATACGCAGTATTTT
>TRBV9|TRBJ2-3|.|11|.
CASSNKRTQYF
TGTGCCAGCAGCAATAAGCGTACGCAGTATTTT
>TRBV18|TRBJ2-2|.|16|.
CASSPFETVNTGELFF
TGTGCCAGCTCACCGTTCGAGACAGTGAACACCGGGGAGCTGTTTTTT
>TRBV11-2|TRBJ2-5|TRBD1|14|.
CASSPDRVRETQYF
TGTGCCAGCAGCCCGGACAGGGTGAGGGAGACCCAGTACTTC
>TRBV27|TRBJ2-3|.|15|once
CASRHRGSGHDTQYF
TGTGCCAGCAGGCATAGGGGGAGTGGTCACGATACGCAGTATTTT
>TRBV6-5|TRBJ2-1|TRBD2|15|.
CASSSGLAGYNEQFF
TGTGCCAGCAGTTCGGGACTAGCGGGATACAATGAGCAGTTCTTC
>TRBV5-4|TRBJ1-3|.|16|.
CASSLAKQGTGNTIYF
TGTGCCAGCAGCTTGGCCAAGCAAGGGACCGGAAACACCATATATTTT
>TRBV6-1|TRBJ2-1|.|12|.
CASSAGYNEQFF
TGTGCCAGCAGTGCCGGTTACAATGAGCAGTTCTTC
>TRBV19|TRBJ1-1|TRBD1|13|.
CASSPGTGSKAFF
TGTGCCAGTAGTCCCGGGACAGGATCTAAAGCTTTCTTT
>TRBV12-5|TRBJ2-3|TRBD2|17|once
CASGDGTSGGITDTQYF
TGTGCTAGTGGTGACGGGACTAGCGGAGGAATTACAGATACGCAGTATTTT
>TRBV28|TRBJ2-7|.|15|.
CASSLRGSVSYEQYF
TGTGCCAGCAGTTTACGGGGCTCCGTCTCCTACGAGCAGTACTTC
>TRBV28|TRBJ2-1|.|17|.
CASSFITGRSSYNEQFF
TGTGCCAGCAGTTTTATTACGGGGAGGAGCTCCTACAATGAGCAGTTCTTC
>TRBV5-6|TRBJ2-1|TRBD2|15|.
CASSRGLAGSSEQFF
TGTGCCAGCAGCCGGGGGCTAGCGGGTTCCTCAGAGCAGTTCTTC
>TRBV7-9|TRBJ2-7|TRBD2|15|.
CASILTGSGSLEQYF
TGTGCCAGCATCCTTACTGGTAGCGGGAGCCTCGAGCAGTACTTC
>TRBV4-2|TRBJ2-3|TRBD2|15|once
CASSQHTGTSDTQYF
TGTGCCAGCAGCCAACATACCGGGACTAGTGATACGCAGTATTTT
>TRBV5-5|TRBJ1-3|.|15|once
CASTARYSSGNTIYF
TGTGCCAGCACCGCGAGATACTCCTCTGGAAACACCATATATTTT
>TRBV28|TRBJ2-5|TRBD1|17|.
CASSLLQGARGQETQYF
TGTGCCAGCAGTTTATTACAGGGGGCGCGAGGGCAAGAGACCCAGTACTTC
>TRBV5-1|TRBJ1-2|.|16|.
CASSLAPSLSEHGYTF
TGCGCCAGCAGCTTAGCCCCCTCCCTTAGTGAGCACGGCTACACCTTC
>TRBV5-1|TRBJ2-5|TRBD1|15|.
CASSEGTGFQETQYF
TGCGCCAGCAGTGAGGGGACAGGTTTTCAAGAGACCCAGTACTTC
>TRBV30|TRBJ1-4|.|14|once
CAWGRGRGREKLFF
TGTGCCTGGGGGAGAGGGAGGGGCCGGGAAAAACTGTTTTTT
>TRBV2|TRBJ2-7|.|12|.
CASSDQGGEQYF
TGTGCCAGCAGTGATCAGGGGGGAGAGCAGTACTTC
>TRBV6-1|TRBJ1-2|.|14|.
CASSRSRVRYGYTF
TGTGCCAGCAGCCGAAGCAGGGTCCGATATGGCTACACCTTC
>TRBV7-3|TRBJ2-1|TRBD2|16|.
CASSVSREASYNEQFF
TGTGCCAGCAGCGTCTCTCGGGAGGCCTCCTACAATGAGCAGTTCTTC
>TRBV14|TRBJ2-1|TRBD2|15|.
CASSQVAGDYNEQFF
TGTGCCAGCAGCCAAGTGGCGGGGGACTACAATGAGCAGTTCTTC
>TRBV6-1|TRBJ2-2|.|13|.
CASSGTVTGELFF
TGTGCCAGCAGTGGGACAGTTACCGGGGAGCTGTTTTTT
>TRBV28|TRBJ2-1|.|11|.
CASSLTGEQFF
TGTGCCAGCAGTTTAACGGGGGAGCAGTTCTTC
>TRBV2|TRBJ2-1|TRBD1|15|many
CASTSGTGHYNEQFF
TGTGCCAGCACGTCCGGGACAGGGCACTACAATGAGCAGTTCTTC
>TRBV7-9|TRBJ2-1|TRBD2|15|once
CASSPSGTLGNEQFF
TGTGCCAGCAGTCCCAGCGGGACCCTCGGCAATGAGCAGTTCTTC
>TRBV7-3|TRBJ2-1|.|14|.
CASSQMGPYNEQFF
TGTGCCAGCAGCCAAATGGGCCCCTACAATGAGCAGTTCTTC
>TRBV5-1|TRBJ2-3|.|15|many
CASSSAGLSTDTQYF
TGCGCCAGCAGCTCCGCCGGGCTAAGCACAGATACGCAGTATTTT
>TRBV6-5|TRBJ2-5|TRBD2|15|.
CASRRLSGRGETQYF
TGTGCCAGCAGACGACTTAGCGGGAGGGGGGAGACCCAGTACTTC
>TRBV6-6|TRBJ2-3|TRBD2|14|.
CASRPSGNTDTQYF
TGTGCCAGCAGACCTAGCGGGAACACAGATACGCAGTATTTT